This T cell receptor (beta chain) was identified during a study of blood T cell repertoires in COVID-19. Study-wide background: Samples taken during acute and convalescent COVID-19 were collected in the United States, Italy and Spain. T cells, B-cell-depleted T cells, or PBMCs supplied cDNA or gDNA.

Trimming removed 0 bases from V and 4 bases from J; junction bases left unmatched: 2. CDR1 is MNHEY, CDR2 SVGAGI, per germline. The CDR3 runs 14 residues. Study processing details: It was from reference gene primer amplification that nucleated cell counts were estimated. Assay: immunoSEQ multiplex PCR; the TCRdb copy retains only in-frame clones and omits some. Clone size and the V and J calls come from that table; the DNA yielded D and trimming. The table records more than 200,000 clones, roughly nine tenths of them present only once. The receptor's source is a man aged 65 to 85 with acute or convalescent COVID-19. The chain recombines TRBV6-5 with TRBJ2-5; 7 bases match TRBD2. The sequenced sample consisted of peripheral blood. Here the CDR3 DNA reads TGTGCCAGCAGTTACTCCGGGGGGTTAGAGACCCAGTACTTC. Its translation: CASSYSGGLETQYF.